This TCR beta chain was obtained from a study of blood T cell repertoires in COVID-19. Germline V lookup: CDR1 LGHNA, CDR2 YSLEER. CDR3 size: 16 residues. V was clipped by 0 bases and J by 5 bases; unmatched bases: 7. Method: immunoSEQ multiplex PCR; TCRdb's copy keeps in-frame clones and lacks some. The table records 150,000 to 200,000 clones, 88% of them present only once. This chain connects TRBV4-3 to TRBJ1-2, with TRBD1 identical over 9 bases. Input material: peripheral blood. The clonotype comes from a human donor in a cohort sampled during active COVID-19. CDR3 protein: CASSQDPHGTGYGYTF. The CDR3 region has the DNA TGCGCCAGCAGCCAAGATCCGCACGGGACAGGGTATGGCTACACCTTC.